Sequencing of this TCR beta chain was carried out in a study of breast tumors, draining lymph nodes, adjacent tissues. Study-level findings and limits: That most tumor T cells come from lymph nodes remained unproven.

V trimming: 0 bases; J trimming: 2 bases; junction bases outside the gene matches: 6. Germline V gene data show CDR1 as SGHRS and CDR2 as YFSETQ. The CDR3 is 16 residues long. TCRdb fed the multiplex PCR reads into MiXCR, producing one record per CDR3 protein. The top ten hold over 0.95% of the sample, which has over 250,000 distinct CDR3 sequences, around 30% seen once. About this clonotype itself: What it recognizes is unknown. This may arise from a read error, as a much more abundant clone is one base away.

Breast cancer patients provided tissue from their axillary draining lymph nodes. The specimen sequenced was axillary lymph node tissue. This clonotype was sampled from a female donor with breast cancer. Some clones in this sample may be carry-over from other donors' samples. The rearrangement joins TRBV5-1 to TRBJ2-5; TRBD2 matches 8 bases. CDR3 sequence (DNA): TGCGCCAGCAGCTTGGGACTAGCGACAATGCAAGAGACCCAGTACTTC. Translated, it gives CASSLGLATMQETQYF.